The 32 T cell receptor beta chains below come from one sample, sequenced in a study of blood T cell repertoires in COVID-19. Using immunoSEQ multiplex PCR, the repertoire was profiled, and TCRdb retains in-frame clones only, with some absent. This sample carries under 300,000 clones, roughly 80% of them seen once, and the ten largest clones take approximately 4%. Sequenced material: peripheral blood. The receptor set was obtained from a woman aged 35 to 49 with active or convalescent COVID-19.

This clone was counted a few times. This sequence joins TRBV3-1 (or the pseudogene TRBV3-2) and TRBJ2-2; 7 nucleotides agree with TRBD2. This CDR3 is built from 15 residues. CDR1 and CDR2 from the germline V gene are LGHDT and YNNKEL (reference sequence). With 4 bases clipped from V and 5 bases from J, the junction kept 7 bases outside the gene matches. The CDR3 sequence: CASSRTGGSTGELFF. Written as DNA, the CDR3 is TGTGCCAGCAGCCGAACGGGGGGTTCAACCGGGGAGCTGTTTTTT.

J is TRBJ1-1 and V is TRBV7-2; TRBD1 agrees at 7 bases. After removal of 5 bases from V and 7 bases from J, the junction contained 10 bases not matched to a gene. Germline CDR1 and CDR2: SGHTA and FQGNSA. This CDR3 spans 14 amino acids. Here the CDR3 reads CASSPDRVLSEAFF. The DNA for the CDR3 is TGTGCCAGCAGCCCCGACAGGGTTCTCAGTGAAGCTTTCTTT.

The V call is TRBV2, the J call TRBJ2-7, with a possible D match to TRBD1 (6 bases). V was trimmed by 10 bases and J by 4 bases, leaving 17 bases between them. CDR1 and CDR2 from the germline V gene are SNHLY and FYNNEI. This CDR3 is 13 amino acids long. The CDR3 DNA is TGTGCCACCGATGCCGGGACACTTTACGAGCAGTACGTC. It encodes CATDAGTLYEQYV.

This clone was seen a few times. This chain joins TRBV11-2 and TRBJ1-3, with 12 bases that match TRBD1. The CDR3 extends over 19 amino acids. Germline loops: CDR1 SGHAT, CDR2 FQNNGV. Trimming removed 5 bases from V and 2 bases from J; junction bases left unmatched: 13. The CDR3 spells CASSRSGTGGAIPGNTIYF. CDR3 DNA: TGTGCCAGCAGCCGAAGTGGGACAGGGGGCGCAATCCCTGGAAACACCATATATTTT.

The chain links TRBV29-1 to TRBJ1-2; no firm D call. This CDR3 spans 10 amino acids. The germline gives CDR1 SQVTM, CDR2 ANQGSEA. V was shortened by 2 bases and J by 13 bases, with 11 bases between the two germline ends. The chain's CDR3 is CSVELGYGTF. The CDR3 bases are TGCAGCGTTGAACTGGGCTATGGCACCTTC.

V is TRBV7-2 and J is TRBJ2-7; D may be TRBD1 (6 bases). The V end was cut by 5 bases, the J end by 3 bases, with 17 bases between. This CDR3 is built from 15 residues. Germline CDR1 reads SGHTA; CDR2 reads FQGNSA. CDR3 sequence: CASSLRDPGVYEQYV. In DNA, the CDR3 is TGTGCCAGCAGCCTAAGAGACCCAGGGGTCTACGAGCAGTACGTC.

The V gene is TRBV30, the J gene TRBJ2-1; D possibly corresponds to TRBD1 (6 bases). Germline values: CDR1 GTSNPN, CDR2 SVGIG (reference sequence). Trimming took 2 bases from V and 5 from J, leaving 10 bases between them. The CDR3 consists of 13 residues. CDR3 DNA: TGTGCCTGGAGTTTGGGACATAACAATGAGCAGTTCTTC. The encoded protein is CAWSLGHNNEQFF.

The CDR3 reads CASSGTGGEQYF. The CDR3 coding sequence is TGTGCCAGTAGTGGTACAGGGGGCGAGCAGTACTTC. The chain links TRBV19 to TRBJ2-7; 8 bases are a match to TRBD1. From germline, CDR1 is LNHDA and CDR2 SQIVND (reference sequence). V was clipped by 5 bases and J by 6 bases; unmatched bases: 3. CDR3 length equals 12 residues.

This clone was seen only a few times. V and J are TRBV19 and TRBJ1-6; D is unclear. The CDR3 covers 14 residues. V lost 6 bases, J lost 10 bases, and 16 bases lay in between. The V gene's germline CDR1 is LNHDA and CDR2 SQIVND (reference sequence). CDR3 DNA: TGTGCCAGTAGCCCCTCAGGTGTGGCGTCACCCCTCCACTTT. It yields the protein CASSPSGVASPLHF.

The chain employs TRBV5-4 and TRBJ2-5, with D unclear. The CDR3 runs 12 residues. V lost 2 bases and J 5 bases, leaving 7 bases between the germline ends. Germline values: CDR1 SGHNT, CDR2 YYREEE (reference sequence). The CDR3 spells CASSFSAETQYF. The CDR3 region has the DNA TGTGCCAGCAGCTTTTCTGCGGAGACCCAGTACTTC.

The gene calls are TRBV19 and TRBJ1-6; the D gene is possibly TRBD1 (5 bases). The CDR3 totals 14 residues. Germline V lookup: CDR1 LNHDA, CDR2 SQIVND (reference sequence). Trimming took off 7 bases at V and 7 bases at J, with 14 bases between the two ends. Here the CDR3 DNA reads TGTGCCAGTACCATCGGGGGGGGAAATTCACCCCTCCACTTT. Amino acid sequence: CASTIGGGNSPLHF.

The V gene is TRBV28, the J gene TRBJ2-2; 7 bases align to TRBD1. The CDR3 has 13 residues. Losses at the gene ends were 7 bases for V and 5 bases for J; bases not matched to a gene: 4. The germline V gene has CDR1 MDHEN and CDR2 SYDVKM. This chain's CDR3 is CASTGQVTGELFF. The CDR3 DNA reads TGTGCCAGCACCGGACAGGTTACCGGGGAGCTGTTTTTT.

This chain joins TRBV6-5 and TRBJ2-3; D is uncertain. Germline V gene sequence: CDR1 MNHEY, CDR2 SVGAGI. The CDR3 sequence is 13 residues long. Trimming cost V 10 bases and J 2 bases, with 13 bases left between them. For the CDR3, the DNA is TGTGCCACCGGTTCCCTAAACACAGATACGCAGTATTTT. Translating gives CATGSLNTDTQYF.

This chain joins TRBV5-1 and TRBJ2-5; the D gene is possibly TRBD2 (6 bases). This CDR3 is built from 14 residues. CDR1 and CDR2 (germline): SGHRS, YFSETQ. Trimming shortened V by 4 bases and J by 5 bases, and 15 bases separated the two germline ends. The CDR3 loop reads CASSIPGGDETQYF. The CDR3 region has the DNA TGCGCCAGCAGCATACCCGGAGGGGATGAGACCCAGTACTTC.

The CDR3 coding sequence is TGTGCCAGCAGCCAAGCCGCGGGGGAGAACACCGGGGAGCTGTTTTTT. The encoded protein is CASSQAAGENTGELFF. The chain combines TRBV4-2 with TRBJ2-2; 7 nucleotides line up with TRBD2. Germline V CDR1 and CDR2: LGHNA, YNFKEQ. After removal of 1 base from V and 1 base from J, the junction contained 3 bases not matched to a gene. The CDR3 covers 16 residues.

This clone is a singleton in its sample. The chain is built from TRBV5-1 and TRBJ2-5; 7 bases fit TRBD1. The trim removed 4 bases at V and 1 base at J, leaving 4 bases unmatched. The germline CDR1 and CDR2 sequences are SGHRS and YFSETQ. The CDR3 length is 14 residues. CDR3: CASSIDRAQETQYF. The CDR3, as DNA: TGCGCCAGCAGCATTGACAGGGCCCAAGAGACCCAGTACTTC.

The chain joins TRBV18 to TRBJ1-2; D is possibly TRBD1 (6 bases). CDR3 length: 15 amino acids. Germline values: CDR1 KGHSH, CDR2 LQKENI. Trimming took 2 bases from V and 4 from J, leaving 14 bases between them. CDR3 nucleotide sequence: TGTGCCAGCTCACCAGAAAAGGACAGCCTCTATGGCTACACCTTC. Protein product: CASSPEKDSLYGYTF.

V and J are TRBV28 and TRBJ2-7, with 7 bases matching TRBD1. The germline CDR1 and CDR2 sequences are MDHEN and SYDVKM. The CDR3 is 13 residues long. With V trimmed by 4 bases and J by 2 bases, 2 bases remained unmatched. In DNA, the CDR3 is TGTGCCAGCAGTTCCCAGGGGGCCTACGAGCAGTACTTC. Its protein is CASSSQGAYEQYF.

In its sample, this clone was seen once. V and J are TRBV14 and TRBJ1-2; a possible D gene is TRBD1 (5 bases). Looked up from germline, CDR1 is SGHDN and CDR2 is FVKESK. Trimming took 0 bases from V and 5 from J, leaving 7 bases between them. The CDR3 contains 13 residues. Here the CDR3 reads CASSQDTGYGYTF. CDR3 sequence (DNA): TGTGCCAGCAGCCAAGATACAGGTTATGGCTACACCTTC.

This clone has a single count. The chain has TRBV24-1 and TRBJ2-6; no firm D call. Looked up from germline, CDR1 is KGHDR and CDR2 is SFDVKD. With 7 bases removed from V and 0 bases from J, the gap between germline ends came to 6 bases. The CDR3 spans 14 residues. CDR3 sequence (DNA): TGTGCCACCAGCCCTCCCTCTGGGGCCAACGTCCTGACTTTC. Protein product: CATSPPSGANVLTF.

The chain is built from TRBV4-2 and TRBJ1-2, with D perhaps matching TRBD1 (6 bases). Germline V gives CDR1 LGHNA, CDR2 YNFKEQ. This CDR3 has 15 residues. V lost 4 bases to trimming and J lost 5 bases, with 17 bases between them. The DNA of the CDR3 is TGTGCCAGCAGCCCTATCCGGGGGGCGGGATATGGCTACACCTTC. This sequence encodes CASSPIRGAGYGYTF.

V and J are TRBV5-4 and TRBJ2-2, with D possibly being TRBD1 (6 bases). Germline V gene lookup returns CDR1 SGHNT and CDR2 YYREEE (reference sequence). The CDR3 sequence is 17 residues long. Between the trimmed V and J ends, which lost 4 bases and 4 bases, there was a span of 20 bases. In DNA, the CDR3 is TGTGCCAGCAGCCCCGTCCGACAGGCCAGGGGCACCGGGGAGCTGTTTTTT. This gives the protein CASSPVRQARGTGELFF.

J is TRBJ1-6 and V is TRBV27; 11 bases are shared with TRBD1. The germline CDR1 and CDR2 sequences are MNHEY and SMNVEV (reference sequence). J gave up 0 bases and V 5 bases, and 6 bases lay outside the gene matches. The CDR3 consists of 18 residues. DNA of the CDR3: TGTGCCAGCAGTAAGGGACAGGGGGTACCCTCCTATAATTCACCCCTCCACTTT. Translated: CASSKGQGVPSYNSPLHF.

The chain employs TRBV9 and TRBJ1-2; D possibly corresponds to TRBD1 (5 bases). Germline-derived CDR1 and CDR2 are SGDLS and YYNGEE. CDR3 size: 15 residues. The V end was cut by 0 bases, the J end by 6 bases, with 15 bases between. CDR3 coding DNA: TGTGCCAGCAGCGTAGGGTTAAGGGGCCCGGATGGCTACACCTTC. As protein: CASSVGLRGPDGYTF.

This clone has a handful of counts. The chain couples TRBV5-1 to TRBJ1-1, with TRBD1 identical over 7 bases. The CDR3 consists of 15 residues. Per germline, CDR1 SGHRS and CDR2 YFSETQ. V was pared by 4 bases and J by 2 bases, with 8 bases of the junction left unmatched. The CDR3 DNA sequence: TGCGCCAGCAGCCCGGGGGACAGAGAAAACACTGAAGCTTTCTTT. Amino acids: CASSPGDRENTEAFF. The entire variable domain, with the rest obtained from reference TRBV5-1 and TRBJ1-1, is as follows: KAGVTQTPRYLIKTRGQQVTLSCSPISGHRSVSWYQQTPGQGLQFLFEYFSETQRNKGNFPGRFSGRQFSNSRSEMNVSTLELGDSALYLCASSPGDRENTEAFFGQGTRLTVV.

This chain joins TRBV4-2 and TRBJ1-1; no firm D call. Per germline, CDR1 LGHNA and CDR2 YNFKEQ. V was pared by 4 bases and J by 7 bases, with 13 bases between. This CDR3 has 13 amino acids. DNA of the CDR3: TGTGCCAGCAGCCCCCTCGCCACTGGTGAAGCTTTCTTT. It is translated as CASSPLATGEAFF.

V gene TRBV6-5 combines with J gene TRBJ1-2, with D unclear. Germline CDR1 and CDR2: MNHEY and SVGAGI. This CDR3 comprises 14 residues. V lost 1 base, J lost 2 bases, and 8 bases lay in between. The CDR3 loop reads CASSYLAENYGYTF. In DNA form, the CDR3 reads TGTGCCAGCAGTTACTTAGCAGAAAACTATGGCTACACCTTC.

The table lists this clone with a few counts. The chain has TRBV7-8 and TRBJ1-1; D perhaps matches TRBD1 (5 bases). Germline lookup yields CDR1 SGHVS and CDR2 FQNEAQ. V gave up 7 bases and J gave up 5 bases, with 20 bases separating them. The CDR3 extends over 15 amino acids. The CDR3 sequence: CASTPQRGMGTEAFF. In nucleotides, the CDR3 is TGTGCCAGCACCCCCCAGCGGGGGATGGGGACTGAAGCTTTCTTT. The entire variable domain, with the rest obtained from reference TRBV7-8 and TRBJ1-1, is as follows: GAGVSQSPRYKVAKRGQDVALRCDPISGHVSLFWYQQALGQGPEFLTYFQNEAQLDKSGLPSDRFFAERPEGSVSTLKIQRTQQEDSAVYLCASTPQRGMGTEAFFGQGTRLTVV.

Remarks on this clone: The sample carries other DNA sequences with the same CDR3. This sequence joins TRBV2 and TRBJ1-4; weak D call: TRBD1 (5 bases). This CDR3 comprises 13 residues. V was pared by 4 bases and J by 5 bases, with 8 bases between. The germline CDR1 and CDR2 sequences are SNHLY and FYNNEI. The DNA for the CDR3 is TGTGCCAGCAGTGGCCGGGGGAATGAAAAACTGTTTTTT. This codes for CASSGRGNEKLFF.

The V gene is TRBV6-2 or TRBV6-3, the J gene TRBJ1-2; TRBD1 matches 9 bases. CDR1 MNHEY and CDR2 SVGEGT come from the germline V gene. The CDR3 loop spans 15 amino acids. Trimming removed 6 bases from V and 3 bases from J; junction bases left unmatched: 8. In DNA, the CDR3 is TGTGCCAGCAGCGCCCGGGACAGGGTTGACTATGGCTACACCTTC. Its protein is CASSARDRVDYGYTF.

In DNA form, the CDR3 reads TGCGCCAGCATATCACGGGACAGGGATTCCTACGAGCAGTACTTC. Encoded protein: CASISRDRDSYEQYF. The V and J genes are TRBV23-1 and TRBJ2-7; the match to TRBD1 covers 9 bases. TRBV23-1 belongs to the ORF category, with a function that is uncertain. V lost 7 bases to trimming and J lost 1 base; unmatched junction nucleotides: 8. The CDR3 totals 15 residues.

This sequence joins TRBV9 and TRBJ1-3, with TRBD1 matching 9 bases. The CDR3 spans 15 residues. Germline CDR1 SGDLS, CDR2 YYNGEE. J was trimmed by 6 bases and V by 2 bases; bases with no gene match: 6. CDR3 loop: CASSVTGGRENTIYF. CDR3 nucleotides: TGTGCCAGCAGCGTTACAGGGGGCAGGGAAAACACCATATATTTT.